This is a list of T cell receptor beta chains from one sample in a study of blood T cell repertoires in COVID-19. Method: immunoSEQ multiplex PCR; TCRdb's copy keeps in-frame clones and lacks some. This table holds 200,000 to 300,000 clones, roughly 91% found once. The sample consisted of peripheral blood. The receptors derive from a man aged 25-40 years with COVID-19, enrolled during active disease. Each CDR3 is given with its conserved first and last residue. Fields, in order: J gene, V gene, clone size, D gene, CDR3 DNA, CDR3 protein. D genes are given only for firm matches. A clone size is listed for some rows: how often the clone was seen (once, few, many), or a class if it is expanded.

j_gene: TRBJ2-3; v_gene: TRBV7-9; abundance: -; d_gene: -; CDR3nt: TGTGCCAGCAGCTCTTACCCGGCCCCTAAGCGGCGGCACGCAGATACGCAGTATTTT; CDR3aa: CASSSYPAPKRRHADTQYF
j_gene: TRBJ1-4; v_gene: TRBV7-9; abundance: once; d_gene: TRBD1; CDR3nt: TGTGCCAGCAGCTGGGGACAGGGCGACGATGAAAAACTGTTTTTT; CDR3aa: CASSWGQGDDEKLFF
j_gene: TRBJ1-1; v_gene: TRBV14; abundance: -; d_gene: -; CDR3nt: TGTGCCAGCAGCCAAGAATCCGTCACTGAAGCTTTCTTT; CDR3aa: CASSQESVTEAFF
j_gene: TRBJ1-2; v_gene: TRBV6-5; abundance: -; d_gene: TRBD1; CDR3nt: TGTGCCAGCACCATGGACAGGGGGAATGGCTACACCTTC; CDR3aa: CASTMDRGNGYTF
j_gene: TRBJ1-3; v_gene: TRBV7-9; abundance: -; d_gene: -; CDR3nt: TGTGCCAGCAGCGTACTCCGTCGGGGGACCTCTGGAAACACCATATATTTT; CDR3aa: CASSVLRRGTSGNTIYF
j_gene: TRBJ2-2; v_gene: TRBV6-5; abundance: -; d_gene: -; CDR3nt: TGTGCCAGCGGCAGAACGAACACCGGGGAGCTGTTTTTT; CDR3aa: CASGRTNTGELFF
j_gene: TRBJ1-3; v_gene: TRBV21-1; abundance: once; d_gene: -; CDR3nt: TGTGCCAGCAGCAAAAGCGCAGACTCTGGAAACACCATATATTTT; CDR3aa: CASSKSADSGNTIYF
j_gene: TRBJ1-2; v_gene: TRBV19; abundance: -; d_gene: -; CDR3nt: TGTGCCAGCAGTCTGGGGGCCGACTATGGCTACACCTTC; CDR3aa: CASSLGADYGYTF
j_gene: TRBJ1-4; v_gene: TRBV10-3; abundance: -; d_gene: TRBD1; CDR3nt: TGTGCCATCAGTGAGGCCGGGACAGCAACTAATGAAAAACTGTTTTTT; CDR3aa: CAISEAGTATNEKLFF
j_gene: TRBJ1-2; v_gene: TRBV6-5; abundance: -; d_gene: TRBD1; CDR3nt: TGTGCCAGCAGTTACGCCGGGACAGGGGTTTATGGCTACACCTTC; CDR3aa: CASSYAGTGVYGYTF
j_gene: TRBJ1-2; v_gene: TRBV3-1/TRBV3-2; abundance: -; d_gene: -; CDR3nt: TGTGCCAGCAGCCAAGCTCAGGGGACTAATGGCTACACCTTC; CDR3aa: CASSQAQGTNGYTF
j_gene: TRBJ1-6; v_gene: TRBV12-3/TRBV12-4; abundance: -; d_gene: -; CDR3nt: TGTGCCAGTAGAATTTCTAGCATGGGCCCCCTCCACTTT; CDR3aa: CASRISSMGPLHF
j_gene: TRBJ2-2; v_gene: TRBV6-5; abundance: few; d_gene: -; CDR3nt: TGTGCCAGCAGTCTGGCGGGACCCCAGGCCGGGGAGCTGTTTTTT; CDR3aa: CASSLAGPQAGELFF
j_gene: TRBJ2-5; v_gene: TRBV11-3; abundance: -; d_gene: -; CDR3nt: TGTGCCAGCAGCTTAGGGCTTGGGCCCCAAGAGACCCAGTACTTC; CDR3aa: CASSLGLGPQETQYF
j_gene: TRBJ1-1; v_gene: TRBV11-2; abundance: -; d_gene: -; CDR3nt: TGTGCCAGCAGCTTAGAATGGGACAAAGCTTTCTTT; CDR3aa: CASSLEWDKAFF
j_gene: TRBJ1-6; v_gene: TRBV25-1; abundance: -; d_gene: -; CDR3nt: TGTGCCAGCAGTGAAGCGGACAGATATTCACCCCTCCACTTT; CDR3aa: CASSEADRYSPLHF
j_gene: TRBJ2-1; v_gene: TRBV2; abundance: few; d_gene: TRBD2; CDR3nt: TGTGCCAGCCACTTAGCGGGGGGAGGCAATGAGCAGTTCTTC; CDR3aa: CASHLAGGGNEQFF
j_gene: TRBJ2-1; v_gene: TRBV7-2; abundance: -; d_gene: TRBD1; CDR3nt: TGTGCCAGCAGCTGGGGACAGGGACAGCAGTTCTTC; CDR3aa: CASSWGQGQQFF
j_gene: TRBJ1-4; v_gene: TRBV9; abundance: -; d_gene: -; CDR3nt: TGTGCCAGCAGCCCCTCGGGGGCAACTAATGAAAAACTGTTTTTT; CDR3aa: CASSPSGATNEKLFF
j_gene: TRBJ1-3; v_gene: TRBV7-9; abundance: -; d_gene: -; CDR3nt: TGTGCCAGCAGTGAGAAGGGGCTTGGAAACACCATATATTTT; CDR3aa: CASSEKGLGNTIYF
j_gene: TRBJ1-1; v_gene: TRBV7-3; abundance: -; d_gene: -; CDR3nt: TGTGCCAGCAGCCCCACGGACAGCCTGAACACTGAAGCTTTCTTT; CDR3aa: CASSPTDSLNTEAFF
j_gene: TRBJ1-5; v_gene: TRBV30; abundance: -; d_gene: -; CDR3nt: TGTGCCTGGAGAGGAGGGTTCGATCAGCCCCAGCATTTT; CDR3aa: CAWRGGFDQPQHF
j_gene: TRBJ2-5; v_gene: TRBV18; abundance: -; d_gene: TRBD2; CDR3nt: TGTGCCAGCTCACAGAATAGCGGGGGAGACCAAGAGACCCAGTACTTC; CDR3aa: CASSQNSGGDQETQYF
j_gene: TRBJ2-5; v_gene: TRBV7-3; abundance: -; d_gene: -; CDR3nt: TGTGCCAGCAGCCCCGGGGGAGGGGGTGAGACCCAGTACTTC; CDR3aa: CASSPGGGGETQYF
j_gene: TRBJ2-3; v_gene: TRBV24-1; abundance: -; d_gene: TRBD2; CDR3nt: TGTGCCACCAGTAGCGGGGGGGCAACAGATACGCAGTATTTT; CDR3aa: CATSSGGATDTQYF
j_gene: TRBJ1-1; v_gene: TRBV5-4; abundance: -; d_gene: TRBD1; CDR3nt: TGTGCCAGCAGTCAATCGCAGGGGGCGCGGACTGAAGCTTTCTTT; CDR3aa: CASSQSQGARTEAFF
j_gene: TRBJ1-6; v_gene: TRBV2; abundance: once; d_gene: TRBD1; CDR3nt: TGTGCCAGCAACAGGGGCCGTACTTCACCCCTCCACTTT; CDR3aa: CASNRGRTSPLHF
j_gene: TRBJ1-2; v_gene: TRBV6-5; abundance: -; d_gene: -; CDR3nt: TGTGCCAGCAGGACCGGGTGGGGGCGTTATGGCTACACCTTC; CDR3aa: CASRTGWGRYGYTF
j_gene: TRBJ1-2; v_gene: TRBV5-1; abundance: -; d_gene: TRBD1; CDR3nt: TGCGCCAGCAGCTCCGGGACAGGGACCTATGGCTACACCTTC; CDR3aa: CASSSGTGTYGYTF
j_gene: TRBJ2-4; v_gene: TRBV4-1; abundance: -; d_gene: TRBD2; CDR3nt: TGCGCCAGCAGCCAAGATGGGCTAGCGGGGGGCCTAGCCAAAAACATTCAGTACTTC; CDR3aa: CASSQDGLAGGLAKNIQYF
j_gene: TRBJ1-5; v_gene: TRBV3-1/TRBV3-2; abundance: -; d_gene: TRBD1; CDR3nt: TGTGCCAGCAGCCCGACAGGGGGCGGTCAGCCCCAGCATTTT; CDR3aa: CASSPTGGGQPQHF
j_gene: TRBJ1-2; v_gene: TRBV28; abundance: -; d_gene: -; CDR3nt: TGTGCCAGCAGTTCGGGGGGGCTCTATGGCTACACCTTC; CDR3aa: CASSSGGLYGYTF
j_gene: TRBJ2-5; v_gene: TRBV5-1; abundance: -; d_gene: TRBD1; CDR3nt: TGCGCCAGCAGCTTGTGGCCTGGGACAGGCGAGCAAGAGACCCAGTACTTC; CDR3aa: CASSLWPGTGEQETQYF
j_gene: TRBJ1-1; v_gene: TRBV6-4; abundance: -; d_gene: -; CDR3nt: TGTGCCAGCAGTGACCAAGGGGGGGACACTGAAGCTTTCTTT; CDR3aa: CASSDQGGDTEAFF
j_gene: TRBJ1-1; v_gene: TRBV10-3; abundance: -; d_gene: -; CDR3nt: TGTGCCATCAGTGAACAGGGCAACGCTTTCTTT; CDR3aa: CAISEQGNAFF
j_gene: TRBJ1-4; v_gene: TRBV7-9; abundance: -; d_gene: TRBD1; CDR3nt: TGTGCCAGCAGCCAACGGGGGACAGATAATGAAAAACTGTTTTTT; CDR3aa: CASSQRGTDNEKLFF
j_gene: TRBJ2-7; v_gene: TRBV6-2/TRBV6-3; abundance: -; d_gene: -; CDR3nt: TGTGCCAGCAGCGCCGGGACTTCTCAGCAGTACTTC; CDR3aa: CASSAGTSQQYF
j_gene: TRBJ2-1; v_gene: TRBV11-3; abundance: -; d_gene: TRBD1; CDR3nt: TGTGCCAGCAGCTTAGGGGACAGGGCTTTGGATGAGCAGTTCTTC; CDR3aa: CASSLGDRALDEQFF
j_gene: TRBJ2-3; v_gene: TRBV19; abundance: once; d_gene: -; CDR3nt: TGTGCCAGTAGTAAGGGAGTAGATACGCAGTATTTT; CDR3aa: CASSKGVDTQYF
j_gene: TRBJ2-6; v_gene: TRBV18; abundance: -; d_gene: TRBD1; CDR3nt: TGTGCCAGCTCACCCTGGACAGGGAGCTCTGGGGCCAACGTCCTGACTTTC; CDR3aa: CASSPWTGSSGANVLTF
j_gene: TRBJ1-1; v_gene: TRBV19; abundance: -; d_gene: -; CDR3nt: TGTGCCAGTAGCTACAGGGAGCCGAACACTGAAGCTTTCTTT; CDR3aa: CASSYREPNTEAFF
j_gene: TRBJ2-1; v_gene: TRBV13; abundance: -; d_gene: -; CDR3nt: TGTGCCAGCAGCTTAGAGCGCCGGATGAACAATGAGCAGTTCTTC; CDR3aa: CASSLERRMNNEQFF
j_gene: TRBJ2-1; v_gene: TRBV4-1; abundance: -; d_gene: -; CDR3nt: TGCGCCAGCAGCCAAGATCGGGGGGCTTTATACAATGAGCAGTTCTTC; CDR3aa: CASSQDRGALYNEQFF
j_gene: TRBJ2-3; v_gene: TRBV9; abundance: -; d_gene: -; CDR3nt: TGTGCCAGCAGCGTAGAAGCTGGGGGGGGCCCTGGAAGCACAGATACGCAGTATTTT; CDR3aa: CASSVEAGGGPGSTDTQYF
j_gene: TRBJ1-4; v_gene: TRBV6-5; abundance: -; d_gene: -; CDR3nt: TGTGCCAGCAGTTACGGGGGGGCTCTGAATGAAAAACTGTTTTTT; CDR3aa: CASSYGGALNEKLFF
j_gene: TRBJ1-5; v_gene: TRBV6-5; abundance: -; d_gene: -; CDR3nt: TGTGCCAGCAGTTACTCGGGAGGGAATCAGCCCCAGCATTTT; CDR3aa: CASSYSGGNQPQHF
j_gene: TRBJ2-7; v_gene: TRBV30; abundance: -; d_gene: -; CDR3nt: TGTGCCTGGAGTACCACAAATCTCCCGGGGGGCCCTGTATCCTACGAGCAGTACTTC; CDR3aa: CAWSTTNLPGGPVSYEQYF
j_gene: TRBJ1-1; v_gene: TRBV30; abundance: -; d_gene: -; CDR3nt: TGTGCCTGGAGTACTACAGGGCTCACTGAAGCTTTCTTT; CDR3aa: CAWSTTGLTEAFF
j_gene: TRBJ1-4; v_gene: TRBV4-1; abundance: -; d_gene: TRBD1; CDR3nt: TGCGCCAGCAGGGGACAGGGGTCCCCTAATGAAAAACTGTTTTTT; CDR3aa: CASRGQGSPNEKLFF
j_gene: TRBJ1-6; v_gene: TRBV11-2; abundance: -; d_gene: -; CDR3nt: TGTGCCAGCAGCTTAGATACAGGGAATAATTCACCCCTCCACTTT; CDR3aa: CASSLDTGNNSPLHF
j_gene: TRBJ2-5; v_gene: TRBV27; abundance: -; d_gene: -; CDR3nt: TGTGCCAGCAGTTATGACAGTCAAGAGACCCAGTACTTC; CDR3aa: CASSYDSQETQYF
j_gene: TRBJ1-6; v_gene: TRBV6-5; abundance: -; d_gene: TRBD1; CDR3nt: TGTGCCAGCATGGGGACAGGGGACTCACCCCTCCACTTT; CDR3aa: CASMGTGDSPLHF
j_gene: TRBJ1-5; v_gene: TRBV30; abundance: -; d_gene: -; CDR3nt: TGTGCCTGGAGGACAAGAAGCAATCAGCCCCAGCATTTT; CDR3aa: CAWRTRSNQPQHF
j_gene: TRBJ1-2; v_gene: TRBV18; abundance: once; d_gene: -; CDR3nt: TGTGCCAGCTCACCAGAGCGGGGAGATAACTATGGCTACACCTTC; CDR3aa: CASSPERGDNYGYTF
j_gene: TRBJ2-3; v_gene: TRBV9; abundance: -; d_gene: TRBD2; CDR3nt: TGTGCCAGCAGCGCGCCACGTGAATCTAGCGGGCGCACCACAGATACGCAGTATTTT; CDR3aa: CASSAPRESSGRTTDTQYF